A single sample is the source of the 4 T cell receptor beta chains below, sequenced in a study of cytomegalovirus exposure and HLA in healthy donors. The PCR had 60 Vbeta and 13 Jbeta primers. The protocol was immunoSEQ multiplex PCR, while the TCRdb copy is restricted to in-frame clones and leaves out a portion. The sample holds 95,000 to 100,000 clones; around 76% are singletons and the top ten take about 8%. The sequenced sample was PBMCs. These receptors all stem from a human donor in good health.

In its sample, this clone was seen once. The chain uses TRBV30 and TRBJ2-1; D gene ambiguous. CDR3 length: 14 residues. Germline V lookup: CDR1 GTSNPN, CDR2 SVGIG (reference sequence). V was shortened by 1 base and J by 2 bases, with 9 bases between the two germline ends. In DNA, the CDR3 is TGTGCCTGGAGTGACGCACGAGCCTACAATGAGCAGTTCTTC. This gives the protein CAWSDARAYNEQFF. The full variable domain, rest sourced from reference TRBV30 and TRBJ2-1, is SQTIHQWPATLVQPVGSPLSLECTVEGTSNPNLYWYRQAAGRGLQLLFYSVGIGQISSEVPQNLSASRPQDRQFILSSKKLLLSDSGFYLCAWSDARAYNEQFFGPGTRLTVL.

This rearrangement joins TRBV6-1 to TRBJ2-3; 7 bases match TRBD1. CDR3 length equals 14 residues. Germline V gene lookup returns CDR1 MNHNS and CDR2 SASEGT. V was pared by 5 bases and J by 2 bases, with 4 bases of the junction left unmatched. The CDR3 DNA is TGTGCCAGCAGTAGACAGGGATCCACAGATACGCAGTATTTT. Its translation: CASSRQGSTDTQYF.

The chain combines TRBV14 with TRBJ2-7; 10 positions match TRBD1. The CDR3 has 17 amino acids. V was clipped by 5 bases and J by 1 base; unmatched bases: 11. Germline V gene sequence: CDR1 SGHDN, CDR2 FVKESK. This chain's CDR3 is CASSYGTGVSGSYEQYF. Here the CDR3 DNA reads TGTGCCAGCAGCTACGGGACAGGGGTCTCGGGGTCCTACGAGCAGTACTTC. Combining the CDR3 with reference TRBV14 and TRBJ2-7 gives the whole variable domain EAGVTQFPSHSVIEKGQTVTLRCDPISGHDNLYWYRRVMGKEIKFLLHFVKESKQDESGMPNNRFLAERTGGTYSTLKVQPAELEDSGVYFCASSYGTGVSGSYEQYFGPGTRLTVT.

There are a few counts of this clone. This CDR3 reads CASSTVTGELFF. In nucleotides, the CDR3 is TGTGCCAGCAGTACGGTCACCGGGGAGCTGTTTTTT. This chain joins TRBV6-1 and TRBJ2-2; D is uncertain. Trimming stripped 5 bases from V and 4 bases from J, with 5 bases between. Germline V CDR1 and CDR2: MNHNS, SASEGT. The CDR3 spans 12 residues.